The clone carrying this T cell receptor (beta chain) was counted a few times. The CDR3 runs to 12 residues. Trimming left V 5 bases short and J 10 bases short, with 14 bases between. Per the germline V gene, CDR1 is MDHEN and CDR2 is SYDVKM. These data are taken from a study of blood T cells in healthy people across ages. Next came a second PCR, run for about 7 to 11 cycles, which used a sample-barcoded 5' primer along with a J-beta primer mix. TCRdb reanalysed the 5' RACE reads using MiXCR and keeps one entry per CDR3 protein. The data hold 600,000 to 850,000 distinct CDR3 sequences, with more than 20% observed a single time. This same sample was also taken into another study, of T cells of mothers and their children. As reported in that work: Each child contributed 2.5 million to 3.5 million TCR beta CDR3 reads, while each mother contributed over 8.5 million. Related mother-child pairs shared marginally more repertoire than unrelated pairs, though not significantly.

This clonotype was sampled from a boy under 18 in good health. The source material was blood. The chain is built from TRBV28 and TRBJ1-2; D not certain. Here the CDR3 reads CASSPEARSYTF. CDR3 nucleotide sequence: TGTGCCAGCAGTCCCGAGGCCAGGTCCTACACCTTC.